This is a list of T cell receptor beta chains from one sample in a study of blood T cell repertoires in COVID-19. Produced via immunoSEQ multiplex PCR; TCRdb's table is partial and in-frame only. The sample consists of 79,000 or so clones, more than 75% of them appearing once. The source material was peripheral blood. The receptors derive from a human donor in a cohort sampled during active COVID-19. CDR3s include the opening cysteine and the closing phenylalanine or tryptophan. The D gene is left open where the match is weak. The listing skips clone size in some rows; elsewhere it reads once, few, many or a size class.

v_call	d_call	j_call	clone_size	cdr3_nt	cdr3_aa
TRBV28	-	TRBJ2-1	-	TGTGCCAGCAGTCCCGGTAGAGCGAGCGGCTACCTTTACAATGAGCAGTTCTTC	CASSPGRASGYLYNEQFF
TRBV5-1	-	TRBJ2-2	few	TGCGCCAGCAGCTTTAACGGGATCAATGCCGGGGAGCTGTTTTTT	CASSFNGINAGELFF
TRBV19	TRBD2	TRBJ2-3	-	TGTGCCAGTAGTATAGGGACTAGCGGGACGGGGTCCACAGATACGCAGTATTTT	CASSIGTSGTGSTDTQYF
TRBV3-1/TRBV3-2	-	TRBJ1-2	few	TGTGCCAGCAGCCCTTCCACGCCTCGGACCAGGGGCACTCGTGGCTACACCTTC	CASSPSTPRTRGTRGYTF
TRBV29-1	TRBD1	TRBJ1-1	-	TGCAGCGTTGTTGTTGGTTACAGGGGGCGGACTGAAGCTTTCTTT	CSVVVGYRGRTEAFF
TRBV19	-	TRBJ1-5	-	TGTGCCAGTAGTATAGGAGTTTATAGCAATCAGCCCCAGCATTTT	CASSIGVYSNQPQHF
TRBV5-1	-	TRBJ2-4	-	TGCGCCAGCAGCATATTTCGCGGAGGAAAAAACATTCAGTACTTC	CASSIFRGGKNIQYF
TRBV18	-	TRBJ2-7	few	TGTGCCAGCTGCTTACAGAGAAGCTACGAGCAGTACTTC	CASCLQRSYEQYF
TRBV4-1	-	TRBJ1-5	few	TGCGCCAGCAGCGAAGTTCCAGGGGAAGGTCAGCCCCAGCATTTT	CASSEVPGEGQPQHF
TRBV5-1	-	TRBJ2-1	-	TGCGCCAGCAGCCCCCGGGACTCTCGCTGGGGGTTTAACAATGAGCAGTTCTTC	CASSPRDSRWGFNNEQFF
TRBV11-3	-	TRBJ2-7	-	TGTGCCAGCAGCTTCTCTCGGGACTCCTACGAGCAGTACTTC	CASSFSRDSYEQYF
TRBV5-1	TRBD1	TRBJ2-6	-	TGCGCCAGCAGCTTGGAAACAGGGGGCTCTGGGGCCAACGTCCTGACTTTC	CASSLETGGSGANVLTF
TRBV9	TRBD2	TRBJ2-1	-	TGTGCCAGCAGCGTAGGAAGGCTAGCGGGAGGCCGCGCTATTGAGCAGTTCTTC	CASSVGRLAGGRAIEQFF
TRBV27	-	TRBJ1-5	-	TGTGCCAGCAGGATGGGCCACAATCAGCCCCAGCATTTT	CASRMGHNQPQHF
TRBV2	-	TRBJ1-5	-	TGTGCCAGCAGTGAAGGACGGATAGCGGGGCCCCAGCATTTT	CASSEGRIAGPQHF
TRBV28	-	TRBJ1-1	-	TGTGCCAGCAGTTTAGGGGGCCGTAGGACTGAAGCTTTCTTT	CASSLGGRRTEAFF
TRBV5-6	TRBD1	TRBJ2-2	-	TGTGCCAGCAGCCGCGTAGGGACAGGGGTGCACACCGGGGAGCTGTTTTTT	CASSRVGTGVHTGELFF
TRBV24-1	-	TRBJ1-5	-	TGTGCCACCAGTGATTCGAAGCAGGTCAGGGCCCAGCATTTT	CATSDSKQVRAQHF
TRBV9	TRBD1	TRBJ2-5	-	TGTGCCAGCAGCGTAGGCCCTGGACAGGGAATGGGAGAGACCCAGTACTTC	CASSVGPGQGMGETQYF
TRBV6-1	-	TRBJ1-5	-	TGTGCCAGCAGTGATGGGGCAGGGCTCCAGCCCCAGCATTTT	CASSDGAGLQPQHF
TRBV28	-	TRBJ1-1	-	TGTGCCAGCAGTTCCTCCGCAGGGGCGGACACTGAAGCTTTCTTT	CASSSSAGADTEAFF
TRBV18	TRBD1	TRBJ2-5	-	TGTGCCAGCTCACCAGTCGAAGGGACAGGGGACTTC	CASSPVEGTGDF
TRBV7-9	TRBD1	TRBJ2-5	-	TGTGCCAGCAGGGCTACAGGGGAAGTAGAGACCCAGTACTTC	CASRATGEVETQYF
TRBV5-1	TRBD1	TRBJ2-3	-	TGCGCCAGCAGCTCGGGTGACAGGGGAGGTTCGGATACGCAGTATTTT	CASSSGDRGGSDTQYF
TRBV10-3	-	TRBJ2-1	-	TGTGCCATCAGTGAAGGGGTCAGGGAACTCCATGAGCAGTTCTTC	CAISEGVRELHEQFF
TRBV29-1	TRBD2	TRBJ2-2	-	TGCAGCGTTTTACTAGCGGAAACCGGGGAGCTGTTTTTT	CSVLLAETGELFF
TRBV6-2/TRBV6-3	TRBD1	TRBJ1-5	-	TGTGCCAGCAGTTACGGACAGGGGTTATATAGCAATCAGCCCCAGCATTTT	CASSYGQGLYSNQPQHF
TRBV5-1	-	TRBJ2-1	-	TGCGCCAGCAGCTTGGTCGGGGTAGCACATACCTACAATGAGCAGTTCTTC	CASSLVGVAHTYNEQFF
TRBV11-2	-	TRBJ1-1	-	TGTGCCAGCAGCTTATTTTCGGGGGGCACTGAAGCTTTCTTT	CASSLFSGGTEAFF
TRBV28	TRBD1	TRBJ1-6	-	TGTGCAGGACAGGGGGTGACGAATTCACCCCTCCACTTT	CAGQGVTNSPLHF
TRBV18	TRBD1	TRBJ2-1	-	TGTGCCAGCTCACCAGGACAGGGGGCTATCTACAATGAGCAGTTCTTC	CASSPGQGAIYNEQFF
TRBV10-3	-	TRBJ1-3	-	TGTGCCATCAGTGGGTCGGCCGGAAACACCATATATTTT	CAISGSAGNTIYF
TRBV6-5	-	TRBJ2-2	-	TGTGCCAGCAGTTCACAGGGAACCGGGGAGCTGTTTTTT	CASSSQGTGELFF
TRBV7-9	TRBD2	TRBJ2-3	-	TGTGCCAGCAGCTTAACGGGAGGGAGCACAGATACGCAGTATTTT	CASSLTGGSTDTQYF
TRBV28	-	TRBJ2-5	-	TGTGCCAGCAGTCCGGGCCAAGAGACCCAGTACTTC	CASSPGQETQYF
TRBV11-2	-	TRBJ2-7	-	TGTGCCAGCAGATTCGACCCCAGGGTCTCCTACGAGCAGTACTTC	CASRFDPRVSYEQYF
TRBV7-2	-	TRBJ1-4	-	TGTGCCAGCAGCCCTACCCACCGGGACACCTTAAATGAAAAACTGTTTTTT	CASSPTHRDTLNEKLFF
TRBV7-9	-	TRBJ2-5	-	TGTGCCAGCACCCCCTGGACGGACTACCTCCCTGGAGAGACCCAGTACTTC	CASTPWTDYLPGETQYF
TRBV7-2	-	TRBJ1-1	-	TGTGCCAGCAGCTTAGAAAAGGGGATGAACACTGAAGCTTTCTTT	CASSLEKGMNTEAFF
TRBV10-3	-	TRBJ1-1	-	TGTGCCATCAGGGAGAATGAGGGCAAGAACACTGAAGCTTTCTTT	CAIRENEGKNTEAFF
TRBV28	-	TRBJ2-3	-	TGTGCCAGCAGCGACGGACTGACTGCGGATACGCAGTATTTT	CASSDGLTADTQYF
TRBV3-1/TRBV3-2	-	TRBJ1-4	once	TGTGCCAGCAGCCAAGGGACACGGCGACATGAAAAACTGTTTTTT	CASSQGTRRHEKLFF
TRBV3-1/TRBV3-2	-	TRBJ1-5	few	TGTGCCAGCAGCGACGGACTAACTCGGGGCAATCAGCCCCAGCATTTT	CASSDGLTRGNQPQHF
TRBV5-4	TRBD2	TRBJ2-3	-	TGTGCCAGCAGCCTACCGGCCGGGGAGGGCAAAGATACGCAGTATTTT	CASSLPAGEGKDTQYF
TRBV18	-	TRBJ1-1	-	TGTGCCAGCTCACCAGGCCTGAACACTGAAGCTTTCTTT	CASSPGLNTEAFF
TRBV5-1	TRBD1	TRBJ2-7	once	TGCGCCAGCTCGGCTTCGGGACAGGGCTACGAGCAGTACTTC	CASSASGQGYEQYF